A single sample is the source of the 5 T cell receptor beta chains below, sequenced in a study of blood T cell repertoires in COVID-19. Measured with immunoSEQ multiplex PCR; TCRdb has only the in-frame clones, and not every one. Seen here are about 300,000 clones, about 89% observed once, and the top ten hold about 2.7%. The sequencing sample was made of PBMCs or T cells enriched from blood (not recorded which). The receptors come from a woman aged 18-30 years who had recovered from COVID-19.

The chain has TRBV28 and TRBJ2-7; D perhaps matches TRBD1 (6 bases). Germline lookup yields CDR1 MDHEN and CDR2 SYDVKM. The V end was cut by 3 bases, the J end by 5 bases, with 29 bases between. The CDR3 is 19 amino acids. CDR3 protein: CASSFSWDLSQQGANEQYF. DNA of the CDR3: TGTGCCAGCAGTTTCTCTTGGGATCTTTCCCAACAGGGCGCGAACGAGCAGTACTTC. The full variable domain, with the rest looked up from reference TRBV28 and TRBJ2-7, is DVKVTQSSRYLVKRTGEKVFLECVQDMDHENMFWYRQDPGLGLRLIYFSYDVKMKEKGDIPEGYSVSREKKERFSLILESASTNQTSMYLCASSFSWDLSQQGANEQYFGPGTRLTVT.

This chain connects TRBV3-1 (or the pseudogene TRBV3-2) to TRBJ1-1; tentative D call: TRBD1 (5 bases). In germline, CDR1 is LGHDT, CDR2 YNNKEL (reference sequence). The CDR3 spans 14 residues. Trimming left V 0 bases short and J 4 bases short, with 9 bases between. CDR3 nucleotide sequence: TGTGCCAGCAGCCAAGAAGGAGGGGTCACTGAAGCTTTCTTT. This gives the protein CASSQEGGVTEAFF.

The rearrangement uses TRBV4-1 and TRBJ1-1; TRBD1 aligns across 7 bases. Germline-derived CDR1 and CDR2 are MGHRA and YSYEKL. This CDR3 is built from 15 residues. Trimming removed 4 bases from V and 1 base from J; junction bases left unmatched: 6. Here the CDR3 reads CASSRPGQRNTEAFF. The DNA of the CDR3 is TGCGCCAGCAGCCGCCCGGGACAGAGGAACACTGAAGCTTTCTTT.

This clone was detected a few times. V gene TRBV5-1 combines with J gene TRBJ2-7; TRBD2 agrees at 13 bases. The CDR3 consists of 16 residues. From germline, CDR1 is SGHRS and CDR2 YFSETQ. The junction had 4 bases not matched to a gene; V was cut back by 3 bases and J by 1 base. For the CDR3, the DNA is TGCGCCAGCAGCTCGCGGGGACTAGCGGGGTCCTACGAGCAGTACTTC. Translation gives CASSSRGLAGSYEQYF. The whole variable domain, filled in from reference TRBV5-1 and TRBJ2-7, reads KAGVTQTPRYLIKTRGQQVTLSCSPISGHRSVSWYQQTPGQGLQFLFEYFSETQRNKGNFPGRFSGRQFSNSRSEMNVSTLELGDSALYLCASSSRGLAGSYEQYFGPGTRLTVT.

This chain joins TRBV10-3 and TRBJ2-7; 7 positions match TRBD1. Trimming took 4 bases from V and 1 from J; bases not matched to a gene: 1. This CDR3 spans 13 amino acids. Germline V gene sequence: CDR1 ENHRY, CDR2 SYGVKD. CDR3 amino acids: CAISGDSSYEQYF. Here the CDR3 DNA reads TGTGCCATCAGTGGGGACAGTTCCTACGAGCAGTACTTC.